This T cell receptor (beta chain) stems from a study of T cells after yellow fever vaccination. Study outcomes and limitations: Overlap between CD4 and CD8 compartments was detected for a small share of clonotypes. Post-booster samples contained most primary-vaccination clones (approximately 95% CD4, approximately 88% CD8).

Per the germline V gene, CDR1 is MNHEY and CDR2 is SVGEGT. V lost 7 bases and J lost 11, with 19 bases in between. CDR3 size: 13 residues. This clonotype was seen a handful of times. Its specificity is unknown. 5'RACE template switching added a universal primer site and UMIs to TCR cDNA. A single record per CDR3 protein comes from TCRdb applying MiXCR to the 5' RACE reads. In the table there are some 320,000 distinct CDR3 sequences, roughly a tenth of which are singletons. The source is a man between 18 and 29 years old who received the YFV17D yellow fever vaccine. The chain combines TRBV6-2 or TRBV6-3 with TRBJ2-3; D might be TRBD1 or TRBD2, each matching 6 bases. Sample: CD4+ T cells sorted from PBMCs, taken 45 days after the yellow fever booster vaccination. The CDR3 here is CASIYGGGQRQYF. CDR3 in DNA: TGTGCCAGCATCTATGGAGGGGGTCAGAGGCAGTATTTT.